This is a list of T cell receptor beta chains from one sample in a study of PD-1 blockade in classical Hodgkin lymphoma. Profiled with immunoSEQ multiplex PCR; TCRdb holds only in-frame clones, not every one. Of 66,000 or so clones in the sample, about 64% were seen once. The sample in question was peripheral blood mononuclear cells (PBMCs), obtained before the second cycle of nivolumab. The receptors come from a human donor with classical Hodgkin lymphoma. Both conserved end residues are part of each CDR3. A D gene is named only where the DNA matches it firmly.

D	V	J	DNA	CDR3
.	TRBV5-6	TRBJ1-2	TGTGCCAGCAGCTTGGACAGGAACTATGGCTACACCTTC	CASSLDRNYGYTF
.	TRBV5-5	TRBJ2-5	TGTGCCAGCAGCTTGGGTACAGGGCAGGAGACCCAGTACTTC	CASSLGTGQETQYF
.	TRBV7-9	TRBJ2-2	TGTGCCAGCAGCACCCGACTGAACACCGGGGAGCTGTTTTTT	CASSTRLNTGELFF
TRBD2	TRBV15	TRBJ2-7	TGTGCCACCAGCAGGGCGAAGCGGGGCTACGAGCAGTACTTC	CATSRAKRGYEQYF
.	TRBV28	TRBJ1-1	TGTGCCAGCCAAGGGAACACTGAAGCTTTCTTT	CASQGNTEAFF
.	TRBV5-1	TRBJ2-7	TGCGCCAGCAGCTCTGACAGCACCACCTACGAGCAGTACTTC	CASSSDSTTYEQYF
TRBD2	TRBV5-1	TRBJ2-1	TGCGCCAGCAGCTTGGGGCTAGCGGGAGTGGATGAGCAGTTCTTC	CASSLGLAGVDEQFF
.	TRBV2	TRBJ1-6	TGTGCCAGCAGTCCAGGGGCACGTGGTTCACCCCTCCACTTT	CASSPGARGSPLHF
.	TRBV2	TRBJ1-1	TGTGCCAGAGGGGTTCGAGGGGCTGAAGCTTTCTTT	CARGVRGAEAFF
TRBD2	TRBV30	TRBJ2-1	TGTGCCTGGAGTCCTCGGACTAGCGGGATATACAATGAGCAGTTCTTC	CAWSPRTSGIYNEQFF
.	TRBV12-2	TRBJ2-7	TGTGCAAGTCGCTTAGTGGCAGCTGAAAACGAGCAGTACTTC	CASRLVAAENEQYF
.	TRBV5-1	TRBJ2-3	TGCGCCAGCAGCTTGGCTTTAGTGGATACGCAGTATTTT	CASSLALVDTQYF